This T cell receptor (beta chain) comes out of a study of CD8 T cells in ankylosing spondylitis. Study-level results: Reported data indicate significant enrichment of disease-linked clones within matched ankylosing spondylitis synovial fluid.

MiXCR, run by TCRdb on the 5' RACE reads, gives a single entry per CDR3 protein. The sample lists approximately 240,000 distinct CDR3 sequences; 20% to 30% were seen once. This CDR3 comprises 15 residues. The V and J ends lost 5 bases and 4 bases respectively, with 17 bases between them. Germline V gene sequence: CDR1 DFQATT, CDR2 SNEGSKA (reference sequence). As for this clonotype: Its antigen is not known.

Sequenced sample: blood, either unsorted or a sorted T cell fraction (not recorded which). The receptor comes from a male donor with ankylosing spondylitis or in good health (not recorded which). V usage is TRBV20-1 and J usage is TRBJ2-2, with D hard to call. The CDR3, as DNA: TGCAGTGCTTTTTCCCCCTTGGAGCTCACCGGGGAGCTGTTTTTT. It yields the protein CSAFSPLELTGELFF.